Following are 29 T cell receptor beta chains from one sample sequenced in a study of control samples from healthy donors and cancer patients. Sequenced by immunoSEQ multiplex PCR; TCRdb stores in-frame clones only, minus some. The data show 35,000 to 45,000 clones, around 93% seen once. Sequencing was done on a sample of PBMCs. The receptors were gathered from a woman aged 40 to 49 with head and neck cancer.

As to this clone: Germline is not matched at one junction end, which may reflect a read error. The chain joins TRBV5-4 to TRBJ1-3; D call uncertain. CDR1 and CDR2 from the germline V gene are SGHNT and YYREEE (reference sequence). CDR3 length: 15 amino acids. CDR3 sequence: CASTSNLEAGNIIYF. The CDR3 region has the DNA TGTGCCAGCACCTCTAATCTGGAGGCTGGAAACATCATATATTTT.

This chain connects TRBV5-1 to TRBJ1-1; the D gene is possibly TRBD1 (5 bases). Germline V gives CDR1 SGHRS, CDR2 YFSETQ. The CDR3 covers 14 residues. The V end was cut by 6 bases, the J end by 0 bases, with 12 bases between. The CDR3 loop reads CASTEDSVNTEAFF. CDR3 DNA: TGCGCCAGCACCGAAGACAGCGTGAACACTGAAGCTTTCTTT.

As concerns this clone: The sample contains more than one DNA sequence encoding this CDR3. This chain uses TRBV5-5 with TRBJ2-7; unclear D gene. Trimming took off 0 bases at V and 0 bases at J, with 7 bases between the two ends. This CDR3 region has 14 residues. Germline CDR1 reads SGHKS; CDR2 reads YYEKEE (reference sequence). The CDR3 DNA reads TGTGCCAGCAGCTTGGGACAAAGCTCCTACGAGCAGTACTTC. Translation: CASSLGQSSYEQYF.

This clone was counted between two and nine times. The chain joins TRBV4-1 to TRBJ2-2; no reliable D call. The CDR3 extends over 15 amino acids. V was pared by 0 bases and J by 1 base, with 6 bases between. The germline gives CDR1 MGHRA, CDR2 YSYEKL. CDR3 residues: CASSQDIGNTGELFF. The CDR3 DNA follows: TGCGCCAGCAGCCAAGATATAGGGAACACCGGGGAGCTGTTTTTT.

The rearrangement links TRBV7-2 to TRBJ2-1; 9 positions agree with TRBD2. The CDR3 extends over 15 amino acids. Germline CDR1 reads SGHTA; CDR2 reads FQGNSA. Trimming cost V 1 base and J 4 bases; bases outside gene matches: 2. The CDR3 is CASSLDSGGYNEQFF. The DNA of the CDR3 is TGTGCCAGCAGCTTAGATAGCGGGGGTTACAATGAGCAGTTCTTC.

CDR3 sequence: CASSGGGLTNYGYTF. DNA for the CDR3: TGTGCCAGCAGCGGGGGGGGACTTACTAACTATGGCTACACCTTC. The chain is built from TRBV5-4 and TRBJ1-2; possible D gene TRBD1, 5 bases. Germline CDR1 reads SGHNT; CDR2 reads YYREEE (reference sequence). The V and J ends lost 4 bases and 0 bases respectively, with 13 bases between them. CDR3 length: 15 amino acids. Together with reference TRBV5-4 and TRBJ1-2, the CDR3 gives the full variable domain: ETGVTQSPTHLIKTRGQQVTLRCSSQSGHNTVSWYQQALGQGPQFIFQYYREEENGRGNFPPRFSGLQFPNYSSELNVNALELDDSALYLCASSGGGLTNYGYTFGSGTRLTVV.

This clone was picked up one time. The germline gene is not matched at one end of the junction; a read error may be the cause. J is TRBJ2-2 and V is TRBV7-2; 8 positions match TRBD1. Germline V lookup: CDR1 SGHTA, CDR2 FQGNSA. CDR3 size: 15 residues. CDR3 region: CASSLDRGATGELFF. In DNA, the CDR3 is TGTGCCAGCAGTTTAGACAGGGGTGCCACCGGGGAGCTGTTTTTT.

The chain recombines TRBV3-1 (or the pseudogene TRBV3-2) with TRBJ1-4; D possibly corresponds to TRBD1 (5 bases). The V end was cut by 3 bases, the J end by 6 bases, with 8 bases between. This CDR3 is built from 13 residues. Germline assignment: CDR1 LGHDT and CDR2 YNNKEL (reference sequence). The CDR3 bases are TGTGCCAGCAGCCAGCCGGGACATGAAAAACTGTTTTTT. This codes for CASSQPGHEKLFF.

This clone was observed a few times. The chain carries TRBV6-4 and TRBJ2-4, with D perhaps being TRBD1 or TRBD2 (5 bases each). The CDR3 spans 14 residues. Germline assignment: CDR1 MRHNA and CDR2 SNTAGT. Trimming pared 2 bases from V and 8 bases from J, leaving 13 bases between. CDR3 amino acids: CASSDRIEGHIQYF. CDR3 DNA: TGTGCCAGCAGTGACAGGATAGAGGGGCACATTCAGTACTTC.

This chain joins TRBV5-1 and TRBJ2-1, with a weak D call TRBD2 (5 bases). The V end lost 2 bases, the J end lost 2 bases, and 14 bases lay between the germline ends. Germline CDR1 SGHRS, CDR2 YFSETQ. This CDR3 region has 16 residues. CDR3 sequence reads: CASSLGSLATYNEQFF. CDR3 sequence (DNA): TGCGCCAGCAGCTTAGGGAGCCTAGCTACCTACAATGAGCAGTTCTTC.

The V gene is TRBV27, the J gene TRBJ2-3; D gene ambiguous. Germline-derived CDR1 and CDR2 are MNHEY and SMNVEV (reference sequence). The CDR3 length is 13 residues. V was pared by 2 bases and J by 6 bases, with 9 bases between. The CDR3 nucleotides read TGTGCCAGCAGTTTAAAGATAGGGGATACGCAGTATTTT. This translates into CASSLKIGDTQYF.

This sequence joins TRBV4-1 and TRBJ2-4; 16 bases fit TRBD2. Germline V lookup: CDR1 MGHRA, CDR2 YSYEKL. The CDR3 consists of 19 residues. V was clipped by 3 bases and J by 3 bases; unmatched bases: 8. CDR3 amino acids: CASSHPGLAGGPGKNIQYF. In DNA, the CDR3 is TGCGCCAGCAGCCACCCGGGACTAGCGGGGGGGCCTGGCAAAAACATTCAGTACTTC.

This CDR3 reads CASSYDRAADAQYF. CDR3 bases: TGTGCCAGCAGCTATGACAGGGCTGCGGATGCGCAGTATTTT. The genes are TRBV7-3 and TRBJ2-3; 7 bases align to TRBD1. The CDR3 has 14 amino acids. V was pared by 4 bases and J by 10 bases, with 11 bases of the junction left unmatched. Germline V CDR1 and CDR2: SGHTA, FQGTGA.

V usage is TRBV5-1 and J usage is TRBJ1-2; the match to TRBD1 covers 8 bases. Germline CDR1 reads SGHRS; CDR2 reads YFSETQ. The length of the CDR3 is 14 residues. Trimming took 3 bases from V and 3 from J; bases not matched to a gene: 4. The CDR3 here is CASSSQGADYGYTF. In DNA, the CDR3 is TGCGCCAGCAGCTCGCAGGGGGCCGACTATGGCTACACCTTC.

This clone was counted a single time. The V call is TRBV5-1, the J call TRBJ2-2; unclear D gene. In germline, CDR1 is SGHRS, CDR2 YFSETQ. Trimming removed 0 bases at V and 5 bases at J, with 2 bases between. The length of the CDR3 is 12 residues. The CDR3 loop reads CASSLETGELFF. The DNA for the CDR3 is TGCGCCAGCAGCTTGGAAACCGGGGAGCTGTTTTTT. Filled out from reference TRBV5-1 and TRBJ2-2, the complete variable domain reads KAGVTQTPRYLIKTRGQQVTLSCSPISGHRSVSWYQQTPGQGLQFLFEYFSETQRNKGNFPGRFSGRQFSNSRSEMNVSTLELGDSALYLCASSLETGELFFGEGSRLTVL.

The rearrangement links TRBV29-1 to TRBJ2-6; weak D call: TRBD2 (6 bases). Germline assignment: CDR1 SQVTM and CDR2 ANQGSEA. This CDR3 has 18 residues. Trimming removed 3 bases at V and 3 bases at J, with 21 bases between. DNA of the CDR3: TGCAGCGTTGAGTTCGTGGCGGAGGGCAGAAGTGGGGCCAACGTCCTGACTTTC. Translating it yields CSVEFVAEGRSGANVLTF. Using reference TRBV29-1 and TRBJ2-6 for the parts outside the CDR3, the full variable domain is SAVISQKPSRDICQRGTSLTIQCQVDSQVTMMFWYRQQPGQSLTLIATANQGSEATYESGFVIDKFPISRPNLTFSTLTVSNMSPEDSSIYLCSVEFVAEGRSGANVLTFGAGSRLTVL.

This rearrangement joins TRBV30 to TRBJ1-5; D is undetermined. V was clipped by 3 bases and J by 1 base, with 7 bases between them. Looked up from germline, CDR1 is GTSNPN and CDR2 is SVGIG (reference sequence). The CDR3 covers 13 residues. The CDR3 sequence is CAWSPNSNQPQHF. CDR3 DNA: TGTGCCTGGAGCCCCAACAGCAATCAGCCCCAGCATTTT.

This clone was observed once. The chain couples TRBV7-9 to TRBJ1-6, with 8 bases fitting TRBD1. The V gene's germline CDR1 is SEHNR and CDR2 FQNEAQ (reference sequence). V was pared by 5 bases and J by 14 bases, with 5 bases of the junction left unmatched. This CDR3 is 12 amino acids long. The CDR3 spells CASSQGQGTLHF. The CDR3 DNA reads TGTGCCAGCAGCCAAGGACAGGGTACCCTCCACTTT.

This chain links TRBV6-6 with TRBJ1-3; 10 nucleotides agree with TRBD1. Germline trimming cut 5 bases from V and 3 bases from J; bases unmatched to any gene: 1. The germline V gene has CDR1 MNHNY and CDR2 SVGAGI (reference sequence). CDR3 size: 14 residues. The DNA for the CDR3 is TGTGCCAGCAGTCGGGACAGGGGTGGAAACACCATATATTTT. It yields the protein CASSRDRGGNTIYF.

J is TRBJ2-5 and V is TRBV11-2, with D perhaps being TRBD1 or TRBD2 (5 bases each). Between the trimmed V and J ends, which lost 6 bases and 4 bases, there was a span of 12 bases. The CDR3 has 13 residues. Germline V gene data show CDR1 as SGHAT and CDR2 as FQNNGV. The CDR3 nucleotides read TGTGCCAGCAGATCACCAGGGAGAGAGACCCAGTACTTC. Translation: CASRSPGRETQYF.

The chain has TRBV5-4 and TRBJ2-5; 15 bases match TRBD2. This CDR3 comprises 16 residues. With 3 bases clipped from V and 1 base from J, the junction kept 1 base outside the gene matches. Per germline, CDR1 SGHNT and CDR2 YYREEE (reference sequence). The CDR3 sequence: CASSWGLAGGQETQYF. As DNA, the CDR3 is TGTGCCAGCAGCTGGGGACTAGCGGGAGGCCAAGAGACCCAGTACTTC.

V usage is TRBV11-2 and J usage is TRBJ1-3, with no clear D. V lost 5 bases to trimming and J lost 3 bases, with 2 bases between them. Germline lookup yields CDR1 SGHAT and CDR2 FQNNGV. The CDR3 loop spans 11 amino acids. The CDR3 loop reads CASSRGNTIYF. Here the CDR3 DNA reads TGTGCCAGCAGCCGTGGAAACACCATATATTTT.

The V gene is TRBV4-2, the J gene TRBJ2-7, with 12 nucleotides matching TRBD2. The trim removed 3 bases at V and 7 bases at J, leaving 13 bases unmatched. Germline CDR1 LGHNA, CDR2 YNFKEQ. The CDR3 is made up of 17 amino acids. The CDR3 DNA follows: TGTGCCAGCAGCCAGGAGGGACTAGCGGGTCGGGATACAGAGCAGTACTTC. Protein product: CASSQEGLAGRDTEQYF.

The rearrangement joins TRBV5-1 to TRBJ2-3; no clear D gene. V was cut by 4 bases and J by 1 base, with 7 bases left in between. This CDR3 contains 13 residues. CDR1 and CDR2 from the germline V gene are SGHRS and YFSETQ. The CDR3 sequence: CASSADGTDTQYF. CDR3 DNA: TGCGCCAGCAGCGCCGACGGCACAGATACGCAGTATTTT.

The CDR3 reads CASSISRTGRGNQPQHF. The DNA of the CDR3 is TGTGCCAGTAGTATATCACGGACGGGCAGGGGCAATCAGCCCCAGCATTTT. The chain employs TRBV19 and TRBJ1-5; D is possibly TRBD1 (5 bases). Germline CDR1 LNHDA, CDR2 SQIVND (reference sequence). This CDR3 is 17 amino acids long. Trimming shortened V by 2 bases and J by 2 bases, and 16 bases separated the two germline ends. Combining the CDR3 with reference TRBV19 and TRBJ1-5 gives the whole variable domain DGGITQSPKYLFRKEGQNVTLSCEQNLNHDAMYWYRQDPGQGLRLIYYSQIVNDFQKGDIAEGYSVSREKKESFPLTVTSAQKNPTAFYLCASSISRTGRGNQPQHFGDGTRLSIL.

The V call is TRBV29-1, the J call TRBJ2-7; D uncertain. Germline assignment: CDR1 SQVTM and CDR2 ANQGSEA. The CDR3 extends over 13 amino acids. V shed 3 bases and J shed 3 bases, with 12 bases lying between them. CDR3 bases: TGCAGCGTTGAGGACCCCGCTTACTACGAGCAGTACTTC. Translated, it gives CSVEDPAYYEQYF.

The V and J genes are TRBV30 and TRBJ1-5; D not resolved. CDR3 length: 12 residues. Germline V CDR1 and CDR2: GTSNPN, SVGIG (reference sequence). V lost 1 base, J lost 4 bases, and 5 bases lay in between. The CDR3 loop reads CAWSGPNQPQHF. CDR3 DNA sequence: TGTGCCTGGAGTGGGCCTAATCAGCCCCAGCATTTT.

The chain recombines TRBV6-4 with TRBJ2-1, with D tentatively TRBD2 (5 bases). There are 14 residues in the CDR3. Germline V lookup: CDR1 MRHNA, CDR2 SNTAGT. V was shortened by 5 bases and J by 2 bases, with 10 bases between the two germline ends. The CDR3 DNA follows: TGTGCCAGCAGTTCCAAAGCGGCCTACAATGAGCAGTTCTTC. It codes for CASSSKAAYNEQFF.

The chain uses TRBV25-1 and TRBJ1-4; 7 bases map to TRBD1. CDR1 and CDR2 from the germline V gene are MGHDK and SYGVNS. The CDR3 is 16 residues long. J was trimmed by 4 bases and V by 4 bases; bases with no gene match: 9. The CDR3 DNA sequence: TGTGCCAGCAGTGGCCCCAAGGGGGCGATTAATGAAAAACTGTTTTTT. This translates into CASSGPKGAINEKLFF. Based on the CDR3 plus reference TRBV25-1 and TRBJ1-4, the full variable domain is EADIYQTPRYLVIGTGKKITLECSQTMGHDKMYWYQQDPGMELHLIHYSYGVNSTEKGDLSSESTVSRIRTEHFPLTLESARPSHTSQYLCASSGPKGAINEKLFFGSGTQLSVL.